Below, 30 T cell receptor beta chains from the same sample are listed, as sequenced in a study of chemoradiotherapy in HPV16-positive cancers. The assay was immunoSEQ multiplex PCR, and TCRdb's table has in-frame clones only and misses some. The data contain 6,500 to 8,500 clones, 82% of them singletons. Specimen: tumor tissue, collected from a patient who underwent chemoradiotherapy. These receptors all stem from a human donor with HPV-associated anogenital cancer.

J is TRBJ1-3 and V is TRBV7-2; 9 bases agree with TRBD1. J was trimmed by 0 bases and V by 4 bases; bases with no gene match: 10. Germline V gives CDR1 SGHTA, CDR2 FQGNSA. The CDR3 is 18 amino acids. The CDR3 nucleotides are TGTGCCAGCAGCTCCGGGGGGACAGGGTCCCACTCTGGAAACACCATATATTTT. It is translated as CASSSGGTGSHSGNTIYF.

V is TRBV28 and J is TRBJ1-4, with D hard to call. Per germline, CDR1 MDHEN and CDR2 SYDVKM. V shed 3 bases and J shed 7 bases, with 27 bases lying between them. The CDR3 runs to 19 residues. The CDR3 DNA sequence: TGTGCCAGCAGTTTTGAGCATCTTAGGTTCTCATCATTATCTGAAAAACTGTTTTTT. It encodes CASSFEHLRFSSLSEKLFF.

The CDR3 loop is CASSTSGPRTDTQYF. The CDR3, as DNA: TGCGCCAGCAGTACTAGCGGCCCCCGCACAGATACGCAGTATTTT. The chain has TRBV5-1 and TRBJ2-3; 8 bases match TRBD2. The CDR3 runs to 15 residues. CDR1 and CDR2 from the germline V gene are SGHRS and YFSETQ. Unmatched junction bases numbered 6, after V lost 5 bases and J lost 1 base. The full variable domain, in which reference TRBV5-1 and TRBJ2-3 provide the parts outside the CDR3, is KAGVTQTPRYLIKTRGQQVTLSCSPISGHRSVSWYQQTPGQGLQFLFEYFSETQRNKGNFPGRFSGRQFSNSRSEMNVSTLELGDSALYLCASSTSGPRTDTQYFGPGTRLTVL.

This clone was seen a handful of times. The V and J genes are TRBV2 and TRBJ2-1, with 11 nucleotides matching TRBD2. Germline CDR1 reads SNHLY; CDR2 reads FYNNEI. The CDR3 sequence is 16 residues long. The J segment lost 10 bases and the V segment lost 6 bases, leaving 14 bases of the junction unmatched. As DNA, the CDR3 is TGTGCCAGCAGACAAGAACTAGCGGGGGCCTCAGGGGAGCAGTTCTTC. Its protein is CASRQELAGASGEQFF. Together with reference TRBV2 and TRBJ2-1, the CDR3 gives the full variable domain: EPEVTQTPSHQVTQMGQEVILRCVPISNHLYFYWYRQILGQKVEFLVSFYNNEISEKSEIFDDQFSVERPDGSNFTLKIRSTKLEDSAMYFCASRQELAGASGEQFFGPGTRLTVL.

J is TRBJ2-2 and V is TRBV7-2; D call uncertain. The CDR3 sequence is 13 residues long. CDR1 and CDR2 from the germline V gene are SGHTA and FQGNSA. Trimming cost V 5 bases and J 7 bases, with 11 bases left between them. CDR3 in amino acids: CASSPPRIGELFF. In DNA, the CDR3 is TGTGCCAGCAGCCCCCCAAGGATCGGGGAGCTGTTTTTT.

The chain couples TRBV29-1 to TRBJ2-5, with TRBD2 matching over 8 bases. Per germline, CDR1 SQVTM and CDR2 ANQGSEA. J gave up 1 base and V 6 bases, and 10 bases lay outside the gene matches. This CDR3 spans 15 amino acids. This chain's CDR3 is CSVRRGGGPQETQYF. The DNA for the CDR3 is TGCAGCGTCCGCCGGGGCGGGGGGCCCCAAGAGACCCAGTACTTC.

On this clone itself: Other DNA sequences of this sample code for an identical CDR3. V is TRBV5-6 and J is TRBJ2-6; 7 nucleotides line up with TRBD1. The ends lost 2 bases at V and 2 bases at J; junction bases unmatched: 1. The CDR3 is 15 amino acids. Germline V lookup: CDR1 SGHDT, CDR2 YYEEEE. The CDR3 spells CASSLGGAGANVLTF. CDR3 DNA: TGTGCCAGCAGCTTAGGGGGCGCTGGGGCCAACGTCCTGACTTTC.

This clone was found once. The V call is TRBV19, the J call TRBJ1-1, with 7 positions matching TRBD1. The CDR3 is 15 amino acids. After removal of 4 bases from V and 2 bases from J, the junction contained 7 bases not matched to a gene. The germline CDR1 and CDR2 sequences are LNHDA and SQIVND (reference sequence). The CDR3 protein is CASSSLGTANTEAFF. The DNA for the CDR3 is TGTGCCAGTAGTAGTTTGGGGACAGCCAACACTGAAGCTTTCTTT.

The genes are TRBV2 and TRBJ1-4; 10 bases line up with TRBD1. Germline V gives CDR1 SNHLY, CDR2 FYNNEI. CDR3 length: 14 residues. The ends lost 6 bases at V and 8 bases at J; junction bases unmatched: 6. The CDR3 loop reads CASSPDRGNEKLFF. In DNA, the CDR3 is TGTGCCAGCAGCCCGGACAGGGGGAACGAAAAACTGTTTTTT.

The chain uses TRBV6-5 and TRBJ1-1; D is unresolved. Germline V gene sequence: CDR1 MNHEY, CDR2 SVGAGI. Trimming cost V 6 bases and J 4 bases, with 6 bases left between them. The CDR3 sequence is 11 residues long. The chain's CDR3 is CASSPGTEAFF. CDR3 bases: TGTGCCAGCAGCCCAGGCACTGAAGCTTTCTTT.

V gene TRBV28 combines with J gene TRBJ1-5, with TRBD1 as a possible D gene (5 bases). CDR1 and CDR2 (germline): MDHEN, SYDVKM. The CDR3 length is 14 residues. V lost 5 bases and J 2 bases, leaving 10 bases between the germline ends. CDR3: CASSGRGGNQPQHF. CDR3 sequence (DNA): TGTGCCAGCAGTGGACGGGGGGGCAATCAGCCCCAGCATTTT.

The genes are TRBV5-1 and TRBJ1-1; D ambiguous. CDR3 length equals 13 residues. From germline, CDR1 is SGHRS and CDR2 YFSETQ. Trimming stripped 1 base from V and 1 base from J, with 5 bases between. CDR3 in DNA: TGCGCCAGCAGCTTGCAAGGGAACACTGAAGCTTTCTTT. This gives the protein CASSLQGNTEAFF. Variable domain in full (rest from reference TRBV5-1 and TRBJ1-1): KAGVTQTPRYLIKTRGQQVTLSCSPISGHRSVSWYQQTPGQGLQFLFEYFSETQRNKGNFPGRFSGRQFSNSRSEMNVSTLELGDSALYLCASSLQGNTEAFFGQGTRLTVV.

The rearrangement links TRBV4-3 to TRBJ1-2, with TRBD1 identical over 7 bases. Germline V lookup: CDR1 LGHNA, CDR2 YSLEER. V lost 4 bases and J lost 3; bases outside the gene matches: 5. CDR3 length equals 14 residues. CDR3 nucleotides: TGCGCCAGCAGCCCGGTACAGGGGCACTATGGCTACACCTTC. This sequence encodes CASSPVQGHYGYTF.

V and J are TRBV7-9 and TRBJ1-5; D may be TRBD1 (5 bases). The CDR3 contains 14 residues. Germline V CDR1 and CDR2: SEHNR, FQNEAQ (reference sequence). Trimming removed 1 base at V and 7 bases at J, with 11 bases between. CDR3 protein: CASSLGGGGQPQHF. The CDR3 nucleotides are TGTGCCAGCAGCTTAGGGGGCGGGGGGCAGCCCCAGCATTTT.

This clone was counted a single time. The J gene is TRBJ2-7, the V gene TRBV18; the D is unclear. V lost 8 bases and J lost 0, with 17 bases in between. The CDR3 is 15 residues long. In germline, CDR1 is KGHSH, CDR2 LQKENI. CDR3 loop: CASTLGSGSSYEQYF. CDR3 sequence (DNA): TGTGCCAGCACGTTAGGATCCGGCAGCTCCTACGAGCAGTACTTC. Looking up the rest from reference TRBV18 and TRBJ2-7 gives the full variable domain: NAGVMQNPRHLVRRRGQEARLRCSPMKGHSHVYWYRQLPEEGLKFMVYLQKENIIDESGMPKERFSAEFPKEGPSILRIQQVVRGDSAAYFCASTLGSGSSYEQYFGPGTRLTVT.

A few counts support this clone. The chain uses TRBV7-2 and TRBJ1-1; TRBD1 is a possible D gene (5 bases). The CDR3 is made up of 15 amino acids. The V end lost 2 bases, the J end lost 3 bases, and 13 bases lay between the germline ends. The germline CDR1 and CDR2 sequences are SGHTA and FQGNSA. In DNA, the CDR3 is TGTGCCAGCAGCTTATTCTGGGGAGGGGACACTGAAGCTTTCTTT. Encoded protein: CASSLFWGGDTEAFF.

The J gene is TRBJ2-1, the V gene TRBV5-4, with D perhaps TRBD1 or TRBD2 (6 bases each). The CDR3 spans 14 residues. Trimming stripped 0 bases from V and 3 bases from J, with 7 bases between. The germline V gene encodes CDR1 SGHNT and CDR2 YYREEE (reference sequence). The CDR3 loop is CASSLEGGYNEQFF. As DNA, the CDR3 is TGTGCCAGCAGCTTGGAGGGGGGCTACAATGAGCAGTTCTTC. Full variable domain (remainder filled in from reference TRBV5-4 and TRBJ2-1): ETGVTQSPTHLIKTRGQQVTLRCSSQSGHNTVSWYQQALGQGPQFIFQYYREEENGRGNFPPRFSGLQFPNYSSELNVNALELDDSALYLCASSLEGGYNEQFFGPGTRLTVL.

The V call is TRBV7-7, the J call TRBJ2-3; D ambiguous. V shed 2 bases and J shed 2 bases, with 8 bases lying between them. The CDR3 covers 14 residues. From germline, CDR1 is SSHAT and CDR2 FNYEAQ (reference sequence). This chain's CDR3 is CASSLRLLTDTQYF. Here the CDR3 DNA reads TGTGCCAGCAGCTTACGGCTCCTCACAGATACGCAGTATTTT.

This chain joins TRBV9 and TRBJ2-3, with TRBD1 matching 9 bases. The trim removed 2 bases at V and 4 bases at J, leaving 8 bases unmatched. This CDR3 has 16 residues. Germline values: CDR1 SGDLS, CDR2 YYNGEE. Here the CDR3 reads CASSVNTGGASDTQYF. CDR3 nucleotide sequence: TGTGCCAGCAGCGTTAATACAGGGGGCGCATCAGATACGCAGTATTTT.

The chain links TRBV2 to TRBJ1-5, with no clear D. From germline, CDR1 is SNHLY and CDR2 FYNNEI. The germline V and J ends were trimmed by 5 bases and 0 bases, with 11 bases remaining between them. The CDR3 has 15 residues. The CDR3 here is CASSPSDGSNQPQHF. DNA of the CDR3: TGTGCCAGCAGTCCCTCGGACGGTAGCAATCAGCCCCAGCATTTT. Variable domain in full (rest from reference TRBV2 and TRBJ1-5): EPEVTQTPSHQVTQMGQEVILRCVPISNHLYFYWYRQILGQKVEFLVSFYNNEISEKSEIFDDQFSVERPDGSNFTLKIRSTKLEDSAMYFCASSPSDGSNQPQHFGDGTRLSIL.

CDR3 bases: TGCGCCAGCAGCTTGGGGGGGCTGAACACTGAAGCTTTCTTT. Translated, it gives CASSLGGLNTEAFF. This chain connects TRBV5-1 to TRBJ1-1; D is possibly TRBD1 (6 bases). This CDR3 contains 14 residues. Trimming cost V 0 bases and J 0 bases, with 6 bases left between them. Germline assignment: CDR1 SGHRS and CDR2 YFSETQ.

V gene TRBV28 combines with J gene TRBJ1-4; 8 nucleotides line up with TRBD1. The CDR3 has 16 residues. Germline-derived CDR1 and CDR2 are MDHEN and SYDVKM. V lost 5 bases and J lost 5; bases outside the gene matches: 10. The CDR3 spells CASSPSETGVNEKLFF. The CDR3 DNA sequence: TGTGCCAGCAGTCCCTCGGAGACAGGGGTAAATGAAAAACTGTTTTTT. Full variable domain (outside the CDR3, taken from reference TRBV28 and TRBJ1-4): DVKVTQSSRYLVKRTGEKVFLECVQDMDHENMFWYRQDPGLGLRLIYFSYDVKMKEKGDIPEGYSVSREKKERFSLILESASTNQTSMYLCASSPSETGVNEKLFFGSGTQLSVL.

The chain combines TRBV18 with TRBJ1-2; tentatively, D is TRBD1 (6 bases). From germline, CDR1 is KGHSH and CDR2 LQKENI. The CDR3 consists of 16 residues. V gave up 3 bases and J gave up 4 bases, with 18 bases separating them. CDR3 coding DNA: TGTGCCAGCTCACCTTCTGGGGGGCGGAGTGCCTATGGCTACACCTTC. Amino acid sequence: CASSPSGGRSAYGYTF.

This chain links TRBV5-1 with TRBJ2-5; D call uncertain. The V gene lost 4 bases and the J gene lost 5 bases, with 18 bases spanning the gap. Germline-derived CDR1 and CDR2 are SGHRS and YFSETQ. This CDR3 has 15 residues. The CDR3 region is CASSTATSLQETQYF. The CDR3 DNA reads as TGCGCCAGCAGCACCGCGACAAGCCTTCAGGAGACCCAGTACTTC.

In its sample, this clone was seen once. The rearrangement joins TRBV2 to TRBJ2-3, with 8 bases fitting TRBD2. This CDR3 contains 17 residues. After removal of 4 bases from V and 4 bases from J, the junction contained 13 bases not matched to a gene. The germline V gene has CDR1 SNHLY and CDR2 FYNNEI. The CDR3 nucleotides read TGTGCCAGCAGTGTTAGAATAGCGGGGTTTCTTGCAGATACGCAGTATTTT. Translation: CASSVRIAGFLADTQYF.

The chain combines TRBV19 with TRBJ2-5; tentative D call: TRBD2 (5 bases). The V end lost 5 bases, the J end lost 5 bases, and 12 bases lay between the germline ends. The CDR3 length is 13 residues. The germline V gene has CDR1 LNHDA and CDR2 SQIVND (reference sequence). CDR3 DNA sequence: TGTGCCAGTAGTCCCCGCCGCGGGGAGACCCAGTACTTC. Translated: CASSPRRGETQYF.

This clone came up a few times. Compared with germline, one end of the junction differs, possibly owing to a read error. The V and J genes are TRBV5-4 and TRBJ2-3; a possible D gene is TRBD1 (5 bases). Germline CDR1 is SGHNT and CDR2 is YYREEE (reference sequence). The CDR3 loop spans 15 amino acids. The CDR3 DNA reads TGTGCCAGCTGCTTAGATGCAGGGTGCACAGATACGCAGTATTTT. It specifies CASCLDAGCTDTQYF.

V is TRBV4-3 and J is TRBJ1-2, with TRBD1 identical over 8 bases. Germline V gene lookup returns CDR1 LGHNA and CDR2 YSLEER. This CDR3 has 17 amino acids. The J segment lost 2 bases and the V segment lost 4 bases, leaving 12 bases of the junction unmatched. The CDR3, as DNA: TGCGCCAGCAGCCCATTTCAACAGGGGGTAGGAAACTATGGCTACACCTTC. It translates to CASSPFQQGVGNYGYTF.

J is TRBJ1-2 and V is TRBV2, with 7 bases fitting TRBD1. This CDR3 comprises 15 residues. The V segment lost 9 bases and the J segment 4 bases; nucleotides outside the gene matches: 14. Germline V gives CDR1 SNHLY, CDR2 FYNNEI. CDR3 sequence reads: CASRDRGLSAYGYTF. The DNA for the CDR3 is TGTGCCAGTAGGGACAGAGGATTAAGCGCCTATGGCTACACCTTC.

The genes are TRBV5-1 and TRBJ1-2, with 11 bases fitting TRBD1. Germline V CDR1 and CDR2: SGHRS, YFSETQ. Trimming cost V 4 bases and J 4 bases; bases outside gene matches: 6. The CDR3 runs 15 residues. CDR3 coding DNA: TGCGCCAGCAGCCCCGGGACAGGGGGGAGCTATGGCTACACCTTC. It is translated as CASSPGTGGSYGYTF. Looking up the rest from reference TRBV5-1 and TRBJ1-2 gives the full variable domain: KAGVTQTPRYLIKTRGQQVTLSCSPISGHRSVSWYQQTPGQGLQFLFEYFSETQRNKGNFPGRFSGRQFSNSRSEMNVSTLELGDSALYLCASSPGTGGSYGYTFGSGTRLTVV.